The 6 T cell receptor beta chains below come from one sample, sequenced in a study of long-term antiretroviral therapy in people with HIV. Version v3.0 of the immunoSEQ assay ran at survey level. This table comes from immunoSEQ multiplex PCR, and its TCRdb copy is limited to in-frame clones, with some not included. Counted here are about 25,000 clones, 85% to 90% occurring once; the ten biggest clones make up 5.3%. The sample consisted of unsorted PBMCs, taken more than 4.3 years after starting antiretroviral therapy. The receptors originated from a man younger than 45 with HIV.

This clone was found once. The gene calls are TRBV2 and TRBJ2-7; D may be TRBD2 (7 bases). CDR1 and CDR2 (germline): SNHLY, FYNNEI. V was cut by 8 bases and J by 4 bases, with 18 bases left in between. This CDR3 comprises 14 residues. The CDR3 DNA sequence: TGTGCCAGCGGGAGGGGGGGCTTAATATACGAGCAGTACTTC. Translating it yields CASGRGGLIYEQYF.

J is TRBJ1-6 and V is TRBV7-9; D is undetermined. Germline CDR1 SEHNR, CDR2 FQNEAQ (reference sequence). This CDR3 comprises 12 residues. Trimming stripped 2 bases from V and 7 bases from J, with 3 bases between. The CDR3 region has the DNA TGTGCCAGCAGCTTACTGAATTCACCCCTCCACTTT. Its protein product is CASSLLNSPLHF.

This chain joins TRBV6-5 and TRBJ1-1; no firm D call. Germline CDR1 and CDR2: MNHEY and SVGAGI. The CDR3 has 16 residues. V lost 1 base, J lost 4 bases, and 16 bases lay in between. Here the CDR3 DNA reads TGTGCCAGCAGTTACTGGGAGAGGGAGGCTGGCACTGAAGCTTTCTTT. Protein sequence: CASSYWEREAGTEAFF.

Written as DNA, the CDR3 is TGTGCCAGCAACGGGACCTGGAGCTCCTACGAGCAGTACTTC. Translation gives CASNGTWSSYEQYF. The chain employs TRBV9 and TRBJ2-7; either TRBD1 or TRBD2 may fit D (5 bases each). Between the trimmed V and J ends, which lost 6 bases and 0 bases, there was a span of 13 bases. The CDR3 contains 14 residues. The germline V gene has CDR1 SGDLS and CDR2 YYNGEE.

The chain joins TRBV4-3 to TRBJ2-1; the match to TRBD2 covers 8 bases. Germline CDR1 LGHNA, CDR2 YSLEER. This CDR3 is built from 22 residues. Trimming took 0 bases from V and 7 from J; bases not matched to a gene: 26. The CDR3 spells CASSQDLGRYKIAGGNQNEQFF. The CDR3, as DNA: TGCGCCAGCAGCCAAGATCTCGGCCGGTATAAAATCGCGGGAGGTAACCAGAATGAGCAGTTCTTC.

In nucleotides, the CDR3 is TGTGCCAGCAGAACGGGGCTCCTGAACACTGAAGCTTTCTTT. This gives the protein CASRTGLLNTEAFF. V usage is TRBV6-5 and J usage is TRBJ1-1; D possibly corresponds to TRBD1 (5 bases). The CDR3 is 14 amino acids. The V end lost 6 bases, the J end lost 0 bases, and 11 bases lay between the germline ends. From germline, CDR1 is MNHEY and CDR2 SVGAGI.